This T cell receptor beta chain was found in a study of cytomegalovirus exposure and HLA in healthy donors. Study results and caveats: The study labeled 164 TCR beta chains cytomegalovirus-associated. TCR beta V- and J-gene trimming was later associated with a missense DCLRE1C variant. In the analysis, some V segments, TRBV6-2 and TRBV6-3 included, were excluded as indistinguishable.

Germline assignment: CDR1 SEHNR and CDR2 FQNEAQ (reference sequence). This CDR3 contains 16 residues. Use of 60 Vbeta and 13 Jbeta primers characterized the PCR. Authors' processing steps: The count from a later analysis was 65 million to 90 million unique TCR beta chains, 9 million to 12 million of them shared. The table came from immunoSEQ multiplex PCR; TCRdb's copy has only in-frame clones and leaves some out. V and J calls and clone size follow that table, whereas D and trimming were derived from the DNA. Here the sample spans about 180,000 clones, 82% being singletons. Comments on this clone: Its target is unknown. Germline and junction disagree at one end, which may indicate a read error.

This rearrangement joins TRBV7-9 to TRBJ2-2; D may be TRBD2 (6 bases). This receptor was taken from a middle-aged man in good health and CMV-seronegative. The material sequenced was PBMCs. The CDR3 loop is CSSSLALASNTGELFF. The CDR3 region has the DNA TGTTCCAGCAGCTTAGCTCTAGCGTCGAACACCGGGGAGCTGTTTTTT.